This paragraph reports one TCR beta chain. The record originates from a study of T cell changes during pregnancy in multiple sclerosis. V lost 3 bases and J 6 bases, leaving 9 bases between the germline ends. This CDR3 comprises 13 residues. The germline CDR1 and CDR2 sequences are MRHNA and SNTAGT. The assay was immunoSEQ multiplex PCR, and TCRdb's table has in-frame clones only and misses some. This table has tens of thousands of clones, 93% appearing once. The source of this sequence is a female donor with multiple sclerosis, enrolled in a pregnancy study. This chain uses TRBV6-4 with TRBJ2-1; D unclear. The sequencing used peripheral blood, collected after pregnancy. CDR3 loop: CASSEFWSNEQFF. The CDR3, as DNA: TGTGCCAGCAGTGAATTTTGGAGCAATGAGCAGTTCTTC.